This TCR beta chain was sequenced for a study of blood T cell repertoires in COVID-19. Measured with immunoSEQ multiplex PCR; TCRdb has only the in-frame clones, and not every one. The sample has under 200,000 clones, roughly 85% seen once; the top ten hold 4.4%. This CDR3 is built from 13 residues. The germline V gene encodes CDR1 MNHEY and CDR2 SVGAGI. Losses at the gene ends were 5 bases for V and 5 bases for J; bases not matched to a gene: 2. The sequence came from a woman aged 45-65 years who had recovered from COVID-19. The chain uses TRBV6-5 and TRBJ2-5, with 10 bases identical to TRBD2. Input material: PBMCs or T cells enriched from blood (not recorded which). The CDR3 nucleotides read TGTGCCAGCAGTCATAGCGGGGGGGAGACCCAGTACTTC. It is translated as CASSHSGGETQYF.